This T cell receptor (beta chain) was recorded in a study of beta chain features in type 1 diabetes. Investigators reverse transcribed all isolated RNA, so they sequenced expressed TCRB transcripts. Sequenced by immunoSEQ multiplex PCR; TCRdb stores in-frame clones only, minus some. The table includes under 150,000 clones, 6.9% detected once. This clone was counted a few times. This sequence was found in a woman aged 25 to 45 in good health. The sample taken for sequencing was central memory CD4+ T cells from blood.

The DNA of the CDR3 is TGTGCCAGCTCGTATACAGGGTCAGGTCAGCCCCAGCATTTT. Protein sequence: CASSYTGSGQPQHF. The gene calls are TRBV19 and TRBJ1-5; the D gene is possibly TRBD1 (6 bases). The CDR3 length is 14 residues. From germline, CDR1 is LNHDA and CDR2 SQIVND (reference sequence). Trimming left V 9 bases short and J 6 bases short, with 18 bases between.